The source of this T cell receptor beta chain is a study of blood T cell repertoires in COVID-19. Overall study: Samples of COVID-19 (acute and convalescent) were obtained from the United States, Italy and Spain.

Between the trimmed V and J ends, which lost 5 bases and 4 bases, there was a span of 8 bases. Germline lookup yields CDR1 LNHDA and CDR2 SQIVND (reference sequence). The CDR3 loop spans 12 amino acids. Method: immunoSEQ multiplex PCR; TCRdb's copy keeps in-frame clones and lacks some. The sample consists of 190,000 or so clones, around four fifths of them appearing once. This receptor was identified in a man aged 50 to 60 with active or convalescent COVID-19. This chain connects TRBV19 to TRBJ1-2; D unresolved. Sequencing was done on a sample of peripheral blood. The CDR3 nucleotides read TGTGCCAGTAGTGATCCGGGCTATGGCTACACCTTC. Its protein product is CASSDPGYGYTF.